This is a list of T cell receptor beta chains from one sample in a study of shared clonotypes between healthy human individuals. TCRdb's table, derived via immunoSEQ multiplex PCR, lists solely in-frame clones and lacks some. Among approximately 1.9 million clones listed, 80% to 95% were seen once. What was sequenced was naive CD8+ T cells from PBMCs. The receptor set was obtained from a man younger than 30 in good health. Some clones in this sample may be carry-over from other donors' samples. Both conserved end residues are part of each CDR3. D genes are given only for firm matches. The size field is filled for only some rows; it gives once, few, many or a size class.

clone size	V gene	J gene	D gene	CDR3 DNA	CDR3 protein
NA	TRBV19	TRBJ1-3	NA	TGTGCCATAAAGACGGAACACTCTGGAAACACCATATATTTT	CAIKTEHSGNTIYF
NA	TRBV27	TRBJ2-7	NA	TGTGCCAGCAGTTTATCACGGGGGAGGAGATACGAGCAGTACTTC	CASSLSRGRRYEQYF
NA	TRBV6-1	TRBJ1-1	TRBD1	TGTGCCAGCAGTGAACTACAGGGGATTAGCACTGAAGCTTTCTTT	CASSELQGISTEAFF
NA	TRBV7-9	TRBJ2-1	TRBD2	TGTGCCAGCAGCAGTGGACTAGCGGGACGGAGCTCCTACAATGAGCAGTTCTTC	CASSSGLAGRSSYNEQFF
NA	TRBV27	TRBJ2-5	NA	TGTGCCAGCAGTTCCAGGGGCTATTACCAAGAGACCCAGTACTTC	CASSSRGYYQETQYF
NA	TRBV19	TRBJ2-1	TRBD2	TGTGCCAGCTCTGGGACTAGCGGTTCAAATGAGCAGTTCTTC	CASSGTSGSNEQFF
NA	TRBV6-5	TRBJ1-2	TRBD1	TGTGCCAGCAGTTACGACAGGGAAGACTATGGCTACACCTTC	CASSYDREDYGYTF
NA	TRBV7-9	TRBJ2-7	NA	TGTGCCAGCAGCCAGAGAGTGACAGGCCACTACGAGCAGTACTTC	CASSQRVTGHYEQYF
NA	TRBV9	TRBJ2-2	TRBD2	TGTGCCAGCAGCATACCAGCGGGGGTGAACACCGGGGAGCTGTTTTTT	CASSIPAGVNTGELFF
NA	TRBV12-5	TRBJ2-3	TRBD1	TGTGCTAGTGGCGCTGGACAGGGCACAGATACGCAGTATTTT	CASGAGQGTDTQYF
NA	TRBV5-4	TRBJ2-1	NA	TGTGCCAGCAGCTTGGCCAGGGGCCAACCCTACAATGAGCAGTTCTTC	CASSLARGQPYNEQFF
NA	TRBV5-1	TRBJ2-1	TRBD2	TGCGCCAGCAGCCTGCCCTCCCGTGATGGACTAGCGGGATACAATGAGCAGTTCTTC	CASSLPSRDGLAGYNEQFF
NA	TRBV7-9	TRBJ2-2	TRBD2	TGTGCCAGCAGCGATACTAGCGGAGACACCGGGGAGCTGTTTTTT	CASSDTSGDTGELFF
NA	TRBV9	TRBJ1-4	TRBD1	TGTGCCAGCAGCGTGACAGGGTCCGGTGAAAAACTGTTTTTT	CASSVTGSGEKLFF
NA	TRBV4-1	TRBJ1-5	NA	TGCGCCAGCAGCCAAGATCCTGGCGGGGTCCAGCCCCAGCATTTT	CASSQDPGGVQPQHF
NA	TRBV7-3	TRBJ1-1	NA	TGTGCCAGCAGCAAAGTCCGGTTGAACACTGAAGCTTTCTTT	CASSKVRLNTEAFF
NA	TRBV28	TRBJ2-7	NA	TGTGCCAGCACCCCATTCACCGGTTCCTACGAGCAGTACTTC	CASTPFTGSYEQYF
NA	TRBV27	TRBJ1-2	NA	TGTGCCAGCAGTTTCCTTAACAGGGTTGGCTACACCTTC	CASSFLNRVGYTF
once	TRBV12-5	TRBJ1-2	NA	TGTGCTAGTGGTTTGAAGACAGGTTATGGCTACACCTTC	CASGLKTGYGYTF
NA	TRBV15	TRBJ2-3	NA	TGTGCCACCAGCCCTAGGGGCTTCCCCGGCACAGATACGCAGTATTTT	CATSPRGFPGTDTQYF
NA	TRBV2	TRBJ1-1	NA	TGTGCCAGCCTGGGGATTAACACTGAAGCTTTCTTT	CASLGINTEAFF
NA	TRBV10-2	TRBJ1-1	NA	TGCGCCAGCAGTGAGGCCTTTAACACTGAAGCTTTCTTT	CASSEAFNTEAFF
NA	TRBV27	TRBJ2-7	NA	TGTGCCAGCAGTTCGGGACTCCGTTGGGGCGAGCAGTACTTC	CASSSGLRWGEQYF
NA	TRBV7-8	TRBJ1-2	NA	TGTGCCAGCAGCTTAGGTACGCGAGCTAACTATGGCTACACCTTC	CASSLGTRANYGYTF